This T cell receptor beta chain was sequenced during a study of cytomegalovirus exposure and HLA in healthy donors. Broader study findings: The listing of roughly 160 TCR beta chains classed them as cytomegalovirus-associated. Productive rates of about 90% or about 30% were seen for most TCR beta V segments in an earlier analysis.

Per the germline V gene, CDR1 is SGHNT and CDR2 is YENEEA. The CDR3 has 16 amino acids. Deletions cut 1 base from V and 0 bases from J, with 10 bases between. As for this clone: Its antigen is still unknown.

The PCR made use of 60 Vbeta and 13 Jbeta primers. Generated by immunoSEQ multiplex PCR, the TCRdb table keeps only in-frame clones and is missing some. The data show nearly 300,000 clones, about nine tenths seen once. Sequencing was performed on PBMCs. The chain links TRBV11-3 to TRBJ1-5; no reliable D call. The sequence was collected from a man aged 35-49 years in good health and CMV-seropositive. In DNA, the CDR3 is TGTGCCAGCAGCTTAGGGCAGGTAAATAGCAATCAGCCCCAGCATTTT. Its translation is CASSLGQVNSNQPQHF.